The clone carrying this TCR beta chain was observed many times. The data are from a study of T cell repertoires in cytomegalovirus infection. TCRdb reprocessed the reads via MiXCR and lists one record per CDR3 protein. This sample has around 450,000 distinct CDR3 sequences, with over 9% found just once. Germline CDR1 is SGHDT and CDR2 is YYEEEE. The CDR3 has 13 amino acids. V was trimmed by 4 bases and J by 5 bases, leaving 11 bases between them. Sample: PBMCs. The chain uses TRBV5-6 and TRBJ2-3; weak D call: TRBD2 (6 bases). This TCR was recovered from a human donor in good health (CMV status not recorded). Some clones in this sample may be carry-over from other donors' samples. This CDR3 reads CASSDGSGDTQYF. DNA of the CDR3: TGTGCCAGCAGCGACGGGAGCGGAGATACGCAGTATTTT.